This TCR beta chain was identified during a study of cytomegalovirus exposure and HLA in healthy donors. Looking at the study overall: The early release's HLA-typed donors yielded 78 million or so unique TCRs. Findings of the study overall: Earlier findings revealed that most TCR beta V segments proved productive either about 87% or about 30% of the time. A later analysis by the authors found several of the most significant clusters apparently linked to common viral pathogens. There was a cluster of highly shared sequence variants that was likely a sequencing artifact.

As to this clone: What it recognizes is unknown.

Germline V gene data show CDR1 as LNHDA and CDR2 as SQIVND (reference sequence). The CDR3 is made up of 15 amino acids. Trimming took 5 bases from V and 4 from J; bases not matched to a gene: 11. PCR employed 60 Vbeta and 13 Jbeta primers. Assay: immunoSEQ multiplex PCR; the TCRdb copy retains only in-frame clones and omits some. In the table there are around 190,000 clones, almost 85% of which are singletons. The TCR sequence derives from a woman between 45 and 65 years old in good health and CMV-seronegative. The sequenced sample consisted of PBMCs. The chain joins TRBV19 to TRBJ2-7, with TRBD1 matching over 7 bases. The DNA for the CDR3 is TGTGCCAGTAGTGCCCCCGGGACAGAAGGTTACGAGCAGTACTTC. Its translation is CASSAPGTEGYEQYF.